This section outlines one T cell receptor beta chain sequence together with its context. Its antigen is not known. The data derive from a study of graft-versus-host responses after intestinal transplantation. Whole-study context: Recipients across the board were started on anti-thymocyte globulin induction, then kept on tacrolimus and steroids for around three years.

Libraries were prepared by immunoSEQ multiplex PCR; TCRdb keeps only in-frame clonotypes and omits some of them. The table has fewer than 95,000 clones, 93% seen once. Findings of the study overall: The marrow of recipients harbored GvH clones, and ileum or blood showed some of them first.

With 3 bases clipped from V and 7 bases from J, the junction kept 5 bases outside the gene matches. The CDR3 runs 13 residues. Looked up from germline, CDR1 is LNHDA and CDR2 is SQIVND (reference sequence). This chain joins TRBV19 and TRBJ2-7; 8 nucleotides align to TRBD1. The source material was unstimulated CD8+ T cells sorted from spleen or lymph node cells, sampled before intestinal transplant. The clonotype was recovered from a human donor who received an intestinal transplant. In DNA form, the CDR3 reads TGTGCCAGTAGTATCCAGGGGGCCGGGGAGCAGTACTTC. It yields the protein CASSIQGAGEQYF.